These T cell receptor beta chains were read from a single sample in a study of CD8 T cells in Susac syndrome. TCRdb fed the immunoSEQ multiplex PCR reads into MiXCR, producing one record per CDR3 protein. Of approximately 130,000 distinct CDR3 sequences in the sample, 94% are singletons; the top ten hold about 0.098%. The source material was CD4+ T cells from PBMCs. These receptors were taken from a human donor in good health. Each CDR3 is given with its conserved first and last residue. The D gene is left open where the match is weak. Rows may omit the clone size; those that give it use once, few, many or a size class.

>TRBV19|NA|TRBJ2-7|NA
CASRDAGQSPEQYF
TGTGCCAGTAGAGATGCGGGACAGTCTCCCGAGCAGTACTTC
>TRBV30|NA|TRBJ1-6|TRBD1
CAWSGTGELPLHF
TGTGCCTGGTCCGGGACAGGGGAATTACCCCTCCACTTT
>TRBV5-6|NA|TRBJ2-1|TRBD1
CASSLVWDTGGAKVIYNEQFF
TGTGCCAGCAGCTTGGTTTGGGACACAGGGGGCGCAAAGGTCATCTACAATGAGCAGTTCTTC
>TRBV7-2|NA|TRBJ2-5|NA
CASSLVASSKTQYF
TGTGCCAGCAGCTTAGTGGCTAGCAGTAAGACCCAGTACTTC
>TRBV27|NA|TRBJ1-5|NA
CASSFRNQPQHF
TGTGCCAGCAGTTTTCGTAATCAGCCCCAGCATTTT
>TRBV30|NA|TRBJ1-2|NA
CAWSGSLPPYTF
TGTGCCTGGAGTGGTTCCCTACCCCCCTACACCTTC
>TRBV3-1|NA|TRBJ2-7|TRBD2
CASSQVAGGSHEQYF
TGTGCCAGCAGCCAAGTCGCGGGAGGGTCGCACGAGCAGTACTTC
>TRBV20-1|NA|TRBJ2-5|TRBD1
CSARNSGTGVETQYF
TGCAGTGCTAGAAACTCCGGGACAGGGGTAGAGACCCAGTACTTC
>TRBV2|NA|TRBJ2-2|NA
CASSAPDDTGELFF
TGTGCCAGCAGTGCCCCAGACGACACCGGGGAGCTGTTTTTT
>TRBV18|NA|TRBJ2-1|NA
CASSPRQDSGNEQFF
TGTGCCAGCTCACCAAGACAGGATAGCGGTAATGAGCAGTTCTTC
>TRBV6-6|NA|TRBJ1-6|TRBD1
CASSYGTGVSPLHF
TGTGCCAGCAGCTATGGGACAGGGGTGTCACCCCTCCACTTT
>TRBV19|NA|TRBJ1-1|NA
CASSTTPAGGTEAFF
TGTGCCAGTAGTACGACCCCCGCCGGGGGCACTGAAGCTTTCTTT
>TRBV12-3/TRBV12-4|NA|TRBJ2-3|TRBD2
CASTRDYHTDTQYF
TGTGCCAGCACCCGGGACTACCACACAGATACGCAGTATTTT
>TRBV24-1|NA|TRBJ2-7|NA
CATSDSPESALKLYEQYF
TGTGCCACCAGTGATTCCCCCGAATCGGCGTTGAAGCTCTACGAGCAGTACTTC
>TRBV5-1|once|TRBJ1-1|NA
CASSLLRQNPEAFF
TGCGCCAGCAGCTTACTGAGGCAGAACCCTGAAGCTTTCTTT
>TRBV19|NA|TRBJ1-2|NA
CASSISAGYTF
TGTGCCAGTAGTATTTCTGCTGGCTACACCTTC
>TRBV2|NA|TRBJ1-4|NA
CASSRRQSTNEKLFF
TGTGCCAGCAGCCGAAGACAGTCAACTAATGAAAAACTGTTTTTT
>TRBV5-1|NA|TRBJ2-1|TRBD2
CASSPYPSGEQFF
TGCGCCAGCAGCCCGTACCCTAGCGGTGAGCAGTTCTTC
>TRBV3-1|NA|TRBJ2-3|NA
CASSQVEDTQYF
TGTGCCAGCAGCCAAGTTGAGGATACGCAGTATTTT
>TRBV7-2|NA|TRBJ2-3|NA
CASSSGPDTQYF
TGTGCCAGCAGCTCCGGGCCAGATACGCAGTATTTT
>TRBV30|NA|TRBJ2-7|TRBD1
CAWSAGTGGGYEQYF
TGTGCCTGGAGCGCCGGGACAGGGGGAGGCTACGAGCAGTACTTC
>TRBV20-1|NA|TRBJ1-5|NA
CSAFSLGQNSF
TGCAGTGCCTTCTCCCTGGGACAAAACTCGTTT
>TRBV6-5|once|TRBJ2-2|TRBD2
CASSIGTSGAGELFF
TGTGCCAGCAGCATAGGGACTAGCGGTGCCGGGGAGCTGTTTTTT
>TRBV12-3/TRBV12-4|NA|TRBJ2-3|NA
CASSWFRSTDTQYF
TGTGCCAGCAGTTGGTTTAGAAGCACAGATACGCAGTATTTT
>TRBV5-1|NA|TRBJ2-7|TRBD2
CASSLGLAESYEQYF
TGCGCCAGCAGTCTGGGACTAGCGGAGAGCTACGAGCAGTACTTC
>TRBV28|NA|TRBJ2-1|NA
CASRRASATSYNEQFF
TGTGCCAGCAGAAGAGCTAGCGCAACCTCCTACAATGAGCAGTTCTTC
>TRBV7-2|NA|TRBJ2-7|TRBD2
CASSFKRENGEQYF
TGTGCCAGCAGCTTTAAGCGGGAGAATGGGGAGCAGTACTTC
>TRBV5-1|NA|TRBJ2-5|TRBD1
CASSALSTGRETQYF
TGCGCCAGCAGCGCACTCTCGACAGGGCGTGAGACCCAGTACTTC
>TRBV5-8|NA|TRBJ2-5|NA
CASSPSYETQYF
TGTGCCAGCAGTCCTAGTTACGAGACCCAGTACTTC
>TRBV28|NA|TRBJ1-2|TRBD1
CASTSQGTSLGYTF
TGTGCCAGCACCTCACAGGGGACGTCGTTGGGCTACACCTTC
>TRBV3-1|NA|TRBJ2-2|NA
CASSLLQVGGELFF
TGTGCCAGCAGCCTTCTGCAGGTCGGCGGGGAGCTGTTTTTT
>TRBV2|NA|TRBJ1-1|NA
CASSEAPTEAFF
TGTGCCAGCAGTGAAGCTCCCACTGAAGCTTTCTTT
>TRBV19|NA|TRBJ1-5|NA
CASTPGRISNQPQHF
TGTGCCAGTACCCCGGGACGGATTAGCAATCAGCCCCAGCATTTT
>TRBV2|NA|TRBJ2-1|NA
CASTVVGLTRGEQFF
TGTGCCAGCACAGTCGTAGGACTAACGAGGGGTGAGCAGTTCTTC
>TRBV5-1|NA|TRBJ2-7|TRBD1
CASSPRQGAHEQYF
TGCGCCAGCAGCCCGCGACAGGGGGCCCACGAGCAGTACTTC
>TRBV7-9|NA|TRBJ2-1|TRBD2
CASSLETGTSWFF
TGTGCCAGCAGCTTGGAAACGGGGACTAGCTGGTTCTTC
>TRBV9|NA|TRBJ2-3|NA
CASSPIRDTQYF
TGTGCCAGCAGCCCTATCCGAGATACGCAGTATTTT
>TRBV3-1|NA|TRBJ1-2|TRBD1
CASRDTGGNYGYTF
TGTGCCAGCAGGGACACAGGGGGAAACTATGGCTACACCTTC
>TRBV6-2/TRBV6-3|NA|TRBJ2-1|TRBD2
CASSLTGGSINEQFF
TGTGCCAGCAGTTTGACGGGAGGGAGTATCAATGAGCAGTTCTTC
>TRBV5-1|NA|TRBJ2-3|NA
CASSLGDSTDTQYF
TGCGCCAGCAGCTTGGGGGACAGCACAGATACGCAGTATTTT
>TRBV20-1|NA|TRBJ2-7|TRBD2
CSAAPPTGLAGEQYF
TGCAGTGCTGCCCCCCCGACGGGACTAGCGGGAGAGCAGTACTTC
>TRBV3-1|NA|TRBJ1-5|NA
CASSQGTAQQPQHF
TGTGCCAGCAGCCAAGGGACGGCGCAGCAGCCCCAGCATTTT
>TRBV5-1|NA|TRBJ2-7|NA
CASSLIPSAAYEQYF
TGCGCCAGCAGCTTAATACCTAGTGCAGCCTACGAGCAGTACTTC
>TRBV28|NA|TRBJ1-6|NA
CASTTMTATENSPLHF
TGTGCCAGCACCACAATGACAGCTACGGAAAATTCACCCCTCCACTTT
>TRBV24-1|NA|TRBJ2-7|NA
CATSDLGGKDEQYF
TGTGCCACCAGTGATTTGGGAGGTAAGGACGAGCAGTACTTC
>TRBV19|NA|TRBJ1-5|TRBD1
CASSIMSSGGKSQHF
TGTGCCAGTAGTATAATGAGTTCAGGGGGAAAGAGCCAGCATTTT